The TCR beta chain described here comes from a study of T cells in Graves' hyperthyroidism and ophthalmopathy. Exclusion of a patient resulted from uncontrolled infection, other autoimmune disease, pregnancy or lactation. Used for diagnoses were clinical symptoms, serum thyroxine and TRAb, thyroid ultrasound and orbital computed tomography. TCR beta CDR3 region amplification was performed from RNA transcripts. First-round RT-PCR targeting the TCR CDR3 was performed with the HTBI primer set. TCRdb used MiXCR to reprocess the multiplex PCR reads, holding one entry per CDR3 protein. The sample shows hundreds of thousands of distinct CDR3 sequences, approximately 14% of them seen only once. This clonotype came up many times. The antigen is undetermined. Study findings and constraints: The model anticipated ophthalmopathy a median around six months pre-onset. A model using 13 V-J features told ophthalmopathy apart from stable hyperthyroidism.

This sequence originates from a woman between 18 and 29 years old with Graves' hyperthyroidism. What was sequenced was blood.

CDR3 in DNA: TGTGCCAGCTCACGGGGACAGGTTTCCTACGAGCAGTACTTC. It specifies CASSRGQVSYEQYF. The rearrangement uses TRBV18 and TRBJ2-7, with 8 bases aligning to TRBD1. In germline, CDR1 is KGHSH, CDR2 LQKENI. CDR3 length: 14 amino acids. With 4 bases clipped from V and 1 base from J, the junction kept 3 bases outside the gene matches.